This is a list of T cell receptor beta chains from one sample in a study of tumor and adjacent non-tumor tissue in lung cancer. TCRdb reanalysed the multiplex PCR reads using MiXCR and keeps one entry per CDR3 protein. The sample carries fewer than 100,000 distinct CDR3 sequences, around 70% recorded once. The specimen sequenced was lung tumor tissue. These receptors originate from a woman aged 40 to 50 with non-small cell lung cancer. The CDR3 runs from the conserved cysteine through the conserved F or W. A D gene is named only where the DNA matches it firmly. Some rows have no size entry. The others give once, few or many, or a class for an expanded clone.

TRBV6-1	.	TRBJ1-6	many	TGTGCCAGCAGTGCAGGGCCCTATAATTCACCCCTCCACTTT	CASSAGPYNSPLHF
TRBV11-3	.	TRBJ2-7	.	TGTGTCAGCAGCTTGACTAGTGTCCTGGGAGAGCAGTACTTC	CVSSLTSVLGEQYF
TRBV5-1	TRBD2	TRBJ2-6	.	TGCGCCAGCAGCTTGATTTCGGGACTAGCCTCTGGGGCCGACGTCCTGACTTTC	CASSLISGLASGADVLTF
TRBV29-1	TRBD1	TRBJ1-1	.	TGCAACGTTCATAACCCGGGCAGGGGGGAAGCCTTCTTT	CNVHNPGRGEAFF
TRBV6-5	.	TRBJ2-5	many	TGTGCCAGCAGTTACTCGCTTGGGGAGGGGGAAGAGACCCAGTACTTC	CASSYSLGEGEETQYF
TRBV12-3/TRBV12-4	.	TRBJ1-1	.	TGTACCAGCTCTCTAAGGGATTGGACTGAAGCTCTCTTT	CTSSLRDWTEALF
TRBV20-1	TRBD1	TRBJ1-2	.	TGCAGTGTTGTCCCGGACAGGGCCTATGGCTACACCTTC	CSVVPDRAYGYTF
TRBV11-2	.	TRBJ2-5	.	TGTGTCAGTAGCCCCGCCCGGGGCGTCGGGACCCAGTACTTC	CVSSPARGVGTQYF
TRBV11-2	.	TRBJ2-5	large	TGTGCCAGCAGCCTAGCCACCGGGGTAGGGGAGACCCAGTACTTC	CASSLATGVGETQYF
TRBV6-5	TRBD2	TRBJ2-3	.	TGTGGCAGCACCAAGACTAGCGGGAGGGTCACAGATACACAGTATTTT	CGSTKTSGRVTDTQYF
TRBV13	TRBD2	TRBJ2-7	few	TGTGCCAGCGGCTTAGGGAGGGTTTTGTCCGAGCAGTACTTC	CASGLGRVLSEQYF
TRBV24-1	.	TRBJ2-5	.	TGTGCTACCAGTGATTCCACGGGGTGGACCCATTACTTC	CATSDSTGWTHYF
TRBV20-1	TRBD2	TRBJ2-3	.	TGCAGGGCCTCTGGCAGCGGGAGGGCCCTCGTCTTGACAGATACGCAATATTTT	CRASGSGRALVLTDTQYF
TRBV6-6	.	TRBJ1-2	.	TGTGCCAGCATCCGAACATCTTTAGTCGTGGGAGGGAATGGCTACACCTTC	CASIRTSLVVGGNGYTF
TRBV29-1	.	TRBJ2-7	few	TGCAGAGTTGGGGAAGGAGGAATTTACGAGCATTACTTC	CRVGEGGIYEHYF
TRBV10-2	.	TRBJ1-1	.	TGCGCTAACAGGGAGGGTCGGAACACTGAAGCTTTCTTT	CANREGRNTEAFF
TRBV29-1	.	TRBJ2-1	.	TGCAGCGTTGCTAGGCTAGCGAACTTCAACGAGCAGTTCTTC	CSVARLANFNEQFF